Sequencing of this T cell receptor beta chain was carried out in a study of cytomegalovirus exposure and HLA in healthy donors. Germline V gives CDR1 MNHEY, CDR2 SVGAGI. Trimming removed 1 base from V and 6 bases from J; junction bases left unmatched: 4. The CDR3 is made up of 15 amino acids. The study ran its PCR with 60 Vbeta and 13 Jbeta primers. Profiled with immunoSEQ multiplex PCR; TCRdb holds only in-frame clones, not every one. The table includes 150,000 to 200,000 clones, 84% detected once. The material sequenced was PBMCs. The J gene is TRBJ2-1, the V gene TRBV6-5; TRBD2 matches at 9 bases. The TCR sequence derives from a man in his late teens or twenties in good health and CMV-seronegative. In nucleotides, the CDR3 is TGTGCCAGCAGTTACTTTCTAGCGGGAAGCAATGAGCAGTTCTTC. Translated, it gives CASSYFLAGSNEQFF.